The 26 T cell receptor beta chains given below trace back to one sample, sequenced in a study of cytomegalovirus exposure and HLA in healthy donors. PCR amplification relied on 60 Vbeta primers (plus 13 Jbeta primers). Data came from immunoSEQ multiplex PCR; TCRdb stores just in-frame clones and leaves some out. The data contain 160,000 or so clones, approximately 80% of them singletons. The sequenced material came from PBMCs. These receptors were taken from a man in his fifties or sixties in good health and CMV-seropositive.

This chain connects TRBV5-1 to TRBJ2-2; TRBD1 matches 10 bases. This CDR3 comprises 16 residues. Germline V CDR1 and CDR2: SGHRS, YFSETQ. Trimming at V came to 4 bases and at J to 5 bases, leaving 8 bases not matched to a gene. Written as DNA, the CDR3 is TGCGCCAGCAGCAACAGACAGGGGGCTGTAACCGGGGAGCTGTTTTTT. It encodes CASSNRQGAVTGELFF.

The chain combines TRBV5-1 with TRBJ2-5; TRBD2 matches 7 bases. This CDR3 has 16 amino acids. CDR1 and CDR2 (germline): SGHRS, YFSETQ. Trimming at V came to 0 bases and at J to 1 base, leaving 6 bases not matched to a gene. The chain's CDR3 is CASSLGLADIQETQYF. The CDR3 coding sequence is TGCGCCAGCAGCTTGGGTCTAGCGGACATCCAAGAGACCCAGTACTTC. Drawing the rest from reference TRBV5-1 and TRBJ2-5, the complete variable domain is KAGVTQTPRYLIKTRGQQVTLSCSPISGHRSVSWYQQTPGQGLQFLFEYFSETQRNKGNFPGRFSGRQFSNSRSEMNVSTLELGDSALYLCASSLGLADIQETQYFGPGTRLLVL.

The CDR3 nucleotides read TGCGCCAGCAGCTTGATGGCCGGGACAGGGAATTCACCCCTCCACTTT. This gives the protein CASSLMAGTGNSPLHF. The V call is TRBV5-1, the J call TRBJ1-6; TRBD1 aligns across 9 bases. The CDR3 has 16 amino acids. Per germline, CDR1 SGHRS and CDR2 YFSETQ. Trimming at V came to 1 base and at J to 7 bases, leaving 6 bases not matched to a gene.

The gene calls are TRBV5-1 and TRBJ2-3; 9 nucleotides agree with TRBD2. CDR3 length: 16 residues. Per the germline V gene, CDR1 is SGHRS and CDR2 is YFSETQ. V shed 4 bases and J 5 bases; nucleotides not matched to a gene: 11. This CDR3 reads CASSVAGTSWRDTQYF. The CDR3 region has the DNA TGCGCCAGCAGCGTTGCCGGGACTAGCTGGAGAGATACGCAGTATTTT. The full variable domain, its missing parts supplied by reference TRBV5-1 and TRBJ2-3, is KAGVTQTPRYLIKTRGQQVTLSCSPISGHRSVSWYQQTPGQGLQFLFEYFSETQRNKGNFPGRFSGRQFSNSRSEMNVSTLELGDSALYLCASSVAGTSWRDTQYFGPGTRLTVL.

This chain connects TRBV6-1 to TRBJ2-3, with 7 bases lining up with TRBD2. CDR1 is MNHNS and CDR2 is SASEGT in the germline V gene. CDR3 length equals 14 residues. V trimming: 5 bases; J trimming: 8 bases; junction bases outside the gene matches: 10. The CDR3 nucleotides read TGTGCCAGCAGTCCACCTCGACGCGGGGGTACGCAGTATTTT. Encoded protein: CASSPPRRGGTQYF.

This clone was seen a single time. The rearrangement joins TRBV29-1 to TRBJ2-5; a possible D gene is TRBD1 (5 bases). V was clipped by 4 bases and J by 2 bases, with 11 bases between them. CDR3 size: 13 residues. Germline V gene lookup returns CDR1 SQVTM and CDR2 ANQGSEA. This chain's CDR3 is CSVARAFQETQYF. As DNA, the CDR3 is TGCAGCGTTGCCAGGGCCTTTCAAGAGACCCAGTACTTC.

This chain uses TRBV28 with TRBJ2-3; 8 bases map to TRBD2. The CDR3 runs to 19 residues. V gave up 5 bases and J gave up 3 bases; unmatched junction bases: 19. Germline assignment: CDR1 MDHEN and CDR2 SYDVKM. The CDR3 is CASSTLRTSRPIETDTQYF. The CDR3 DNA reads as TGTGCCAGCAGTACCCTAAGGACTAGCAGGCCTATCGAAACAGATACGCAGTATTTT.

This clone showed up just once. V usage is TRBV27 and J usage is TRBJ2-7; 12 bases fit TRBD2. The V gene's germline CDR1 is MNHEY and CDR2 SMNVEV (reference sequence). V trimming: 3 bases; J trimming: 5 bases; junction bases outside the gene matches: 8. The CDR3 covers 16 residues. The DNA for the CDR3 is TGTGCCAGCAGTTTCTTCCTAGCGGGGGGGCGGAACGAGCAGTACTTC. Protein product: CASSFFLAGGRNEQYF.

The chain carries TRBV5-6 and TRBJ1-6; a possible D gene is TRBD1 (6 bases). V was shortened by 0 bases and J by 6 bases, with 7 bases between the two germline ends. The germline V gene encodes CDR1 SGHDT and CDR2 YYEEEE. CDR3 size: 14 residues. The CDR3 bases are TGTGCCAGCAGCTTGGGACAGGTTAATTCACCCCTCCACTTT. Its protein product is CASSLGQVNSPLHF.

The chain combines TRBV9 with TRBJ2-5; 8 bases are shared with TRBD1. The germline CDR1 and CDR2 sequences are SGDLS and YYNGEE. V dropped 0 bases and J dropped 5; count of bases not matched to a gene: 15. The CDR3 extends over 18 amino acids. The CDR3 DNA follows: TGTGCCAGCAGCGTAGCTTACAGGGGGGTCCCTGGAGGGGAGACCCAGTACTTC. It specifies CASSVAYRGVPGGETQYF.

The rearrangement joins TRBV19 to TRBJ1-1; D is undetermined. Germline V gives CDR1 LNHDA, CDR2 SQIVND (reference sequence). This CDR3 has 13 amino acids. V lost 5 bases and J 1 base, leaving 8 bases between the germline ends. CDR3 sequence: CASSEAKNTEAFF. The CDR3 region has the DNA TGTGCCAGTAGTGAGGCGAAGAACACTGAAGCTTTCTTT.

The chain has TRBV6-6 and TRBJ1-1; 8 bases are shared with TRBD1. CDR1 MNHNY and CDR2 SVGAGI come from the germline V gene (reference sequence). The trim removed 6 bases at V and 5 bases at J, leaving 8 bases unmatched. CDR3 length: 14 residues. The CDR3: CASRTLRGRTEAFF. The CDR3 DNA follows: TGTGCCAGCAGAACTCTCAGGGGGCGGACTGAAGCTTTCTTT.

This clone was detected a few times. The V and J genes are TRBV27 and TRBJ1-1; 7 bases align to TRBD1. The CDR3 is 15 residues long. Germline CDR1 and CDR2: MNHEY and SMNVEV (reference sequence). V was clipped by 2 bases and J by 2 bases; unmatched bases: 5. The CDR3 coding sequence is TGTGCCAGCAGTTTAGACACAGGGGCTAACACTGAAGCTTTCTTT. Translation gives CASSLDTGANTEAFF.

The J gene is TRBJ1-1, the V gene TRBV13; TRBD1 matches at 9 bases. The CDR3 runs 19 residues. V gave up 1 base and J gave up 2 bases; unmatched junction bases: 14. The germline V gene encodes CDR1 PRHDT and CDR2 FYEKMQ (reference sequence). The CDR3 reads CASSLDEWGVGQGNTEAFF. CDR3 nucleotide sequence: TGTGCCAGCAGCTTAGACGAGTGGGGGGTGGGACAGGGCAACACTGAAGCTTTCTTT.

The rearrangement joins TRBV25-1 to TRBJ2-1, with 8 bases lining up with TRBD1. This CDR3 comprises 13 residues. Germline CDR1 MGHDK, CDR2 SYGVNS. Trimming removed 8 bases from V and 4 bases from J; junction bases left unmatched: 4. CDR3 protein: CASQGAGYNEQFF. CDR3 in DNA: TGTGCCAGCCAGGGGGCTGGTTACAATGAGCAGTTCTTC. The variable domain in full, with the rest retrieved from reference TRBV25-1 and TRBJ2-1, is EADIYQTPRYLVIGTGKKITLECSQTMGHDKMYWYQQDPGMELHLIHYSYGVNSTEKGDLSSESTVSRIRTEHFPLTLESARPSHTSQYLCASQGAGYNEQFFGPGTRLTVL.

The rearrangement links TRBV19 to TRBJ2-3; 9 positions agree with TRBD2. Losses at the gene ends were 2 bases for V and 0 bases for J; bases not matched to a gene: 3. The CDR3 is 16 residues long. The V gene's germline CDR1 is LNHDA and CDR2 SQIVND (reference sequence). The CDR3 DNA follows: TGTGCCAGTAGTATACAGCGGGGGGCGAGCACAGATACGCAGTATTTT. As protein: CASSIQRGASTDTQYF.

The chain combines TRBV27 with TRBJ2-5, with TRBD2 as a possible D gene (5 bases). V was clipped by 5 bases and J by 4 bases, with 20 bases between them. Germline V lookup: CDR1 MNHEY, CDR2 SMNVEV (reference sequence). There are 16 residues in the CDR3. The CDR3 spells CASSPGRVGVGETQYF. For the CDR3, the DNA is TGTGCCAGCAGTCCTGGGCGCGTCGGGGTAGGAGAGACCCAGTACTTC.

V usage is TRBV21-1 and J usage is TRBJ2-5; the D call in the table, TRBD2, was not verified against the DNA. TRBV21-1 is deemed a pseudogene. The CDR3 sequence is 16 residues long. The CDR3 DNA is TGTGCCAGCAGCAAAGTAGGAGGGGAGGTTACTGAGACCCAGTACTTC. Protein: CASSKVGGEVTETQYF.

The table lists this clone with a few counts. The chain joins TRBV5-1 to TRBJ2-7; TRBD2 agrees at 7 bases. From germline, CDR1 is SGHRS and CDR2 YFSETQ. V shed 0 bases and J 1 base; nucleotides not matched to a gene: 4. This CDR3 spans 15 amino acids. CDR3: CASSLGDYQSYEQYF. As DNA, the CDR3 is TGCGCCAGCAGCTTGGGGGACTATCAATCCTACGAGCAGTACTTC.

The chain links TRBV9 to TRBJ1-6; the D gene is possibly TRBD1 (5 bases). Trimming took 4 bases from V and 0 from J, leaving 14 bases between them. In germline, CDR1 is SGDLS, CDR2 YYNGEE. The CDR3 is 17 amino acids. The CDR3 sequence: CASSTRDFRSYNSPLHF. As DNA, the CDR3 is TGTGCCAGCAGCACTCGGGACTTCCGCTCCTATAATTCACCCCTCCACTTT.

The CDR3 sequence: CASSLYYSTSGGGNTGELFF. DNA of the CDR3: TGTGCCAGCAGCTTATACTATAGCACTAGCGGGGGAGGAAACACCGGGGAGCTGTTTTTT. The chain combines TRBV7-3 with TRBJ2-2; 11 positions match TRBD2. J lost 2 bases, V lost 2 bases, and 13 bases had no gene match. CDR1 and CDR2 from the germline V gene are SGHTA and FQGTGA. The CDR3 loop spans 20 amino acids.

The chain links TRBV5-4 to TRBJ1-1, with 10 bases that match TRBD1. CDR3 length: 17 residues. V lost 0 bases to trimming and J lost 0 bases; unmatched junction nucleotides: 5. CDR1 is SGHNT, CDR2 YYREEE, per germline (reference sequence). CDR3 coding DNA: TGTGCCAGCAGCTTGGAAGGGACAGGGGTCTTGAACACTGAAGCTTTCTTT. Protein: CASSLEGTGVLNTEAFF.

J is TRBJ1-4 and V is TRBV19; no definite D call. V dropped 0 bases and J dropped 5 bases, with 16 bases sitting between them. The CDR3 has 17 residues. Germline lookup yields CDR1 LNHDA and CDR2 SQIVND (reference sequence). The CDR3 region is CASSIDIRGRGNEKLFF. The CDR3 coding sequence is TGTGCCAGTAGTATAGATATAAGAGGGAGAGGGAATGAAAAACTGTTTTTT.

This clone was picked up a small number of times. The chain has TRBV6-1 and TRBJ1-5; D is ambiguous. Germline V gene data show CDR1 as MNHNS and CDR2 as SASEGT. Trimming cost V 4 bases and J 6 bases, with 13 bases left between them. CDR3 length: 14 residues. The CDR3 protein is CASSGAPLTQPQHF. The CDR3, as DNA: TGTGCCAGCAGTGGGGCGCCACTTACTCAGCCCCAGCATTTT.

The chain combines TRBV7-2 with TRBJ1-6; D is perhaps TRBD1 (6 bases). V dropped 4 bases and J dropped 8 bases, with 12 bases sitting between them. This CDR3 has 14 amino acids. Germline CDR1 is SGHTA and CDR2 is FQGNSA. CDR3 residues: CASSYGQLYSPLHF. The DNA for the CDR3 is TGTGCCAGCAGCTACGGACAGCTTTATTCACCCCTCCACTTT. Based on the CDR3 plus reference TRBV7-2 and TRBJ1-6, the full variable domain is GAGVSQSPSNKVTEKGKDVELRCDPISGHTALYWYRQSLGQGLEFLIYFQGNSAPDKSGLPSDRFSAERTGGSVSTLTIQRTQQEDSAVYLCASSYGQLYSPLHFGNGTRLTVT.

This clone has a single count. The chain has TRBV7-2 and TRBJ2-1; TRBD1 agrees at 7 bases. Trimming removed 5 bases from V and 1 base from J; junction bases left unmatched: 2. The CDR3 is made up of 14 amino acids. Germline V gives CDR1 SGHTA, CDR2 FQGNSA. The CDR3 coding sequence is TGTGCCAGCAGCCCGGACAGGTCCTACAATGAGCAGTTCTTC. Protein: CASSPDRSYNEQFF. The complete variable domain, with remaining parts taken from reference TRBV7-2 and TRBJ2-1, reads GAGVSQSPSNKVTEKGKDVELRCDPISGHTALYWYRQSLGQGLEFLIYFQGNSAPDKSGLPSDRFSAERTGGSVSTLTIQRTQQEDSAVYLCASSPDRSYNEQFFGPGTRLTVL.